These 25 T cell receptor beta chains were all obtained from the same sample, sequenced in a study of blood T cells in healthy people across ages. For the second PCR, which ran for 7 to 11 cycles, a sample-barcoded 5' primer and a J-beta primer mix were used. TCRdb called the 5' RACE reads again in MiXCR, with one record for every CDR3 protein. The sample lists 650,000 to 800,000 distinct CDR3 sequences; approximately 48% were seen once. The specimen sequenced was blood. All receptors come from a man aged 55 to 70 in good health.

The V gene is TRBV6-5, the J gene TRBJ2-7; D not certain. V was cut by 4 bases and J by 5 bases, with 15 bases left in between. The CDR3 consists of 14 residues. Germline loops: CDR1 MNHEY, CDR2 SVGAGI. The CDR3 coding sequence is TGTGCCAGCAGTTCCGGCAGGACGGGTGACGAGCAGTACTTC. It codes for CASSSGRTGDEQYF.

As DNA, the CDR3 is TGTGCCAGCAGCTACTGGACAGGGGGCTCGGCCAAAAACATTCAGTACTTC. Its protein product is CASSYWTGGSAKNIQYF. V is TRBV7-8 and J is TRBJ2-4; TRBD1 aligns across 11 bases. This CDR3 is built from 17 residues. In germline, CDR1 is SGHVS, CDR2 FQNEAQ. Trimming removed 4 bases from V and 1 base from J; junction bases left unmatched: 6.

This chain uses TRBV20-1 with TRBJ2-1; D perhaps matches TRBD2 (6 bases). Germline loops: CDR1 DFQATT, CDR2 SNEGSKA (reference sequence). The CDR3 has 15 residues. Trimming shortened V by 3 bases and J by 3 bases, and 15 bases separated the two germline ends. The DNA for the CDR3 is TGCAGTGCTAGCCGAGGGGAGGCGTTCTACAATGAGCAGTTCTTC. Protein: CSASRGEAFYNEQFF.

The chain has TRBV20-1 and TRBJ2-1, with D maybe TRBD2 (5 bases). CDR3 length: 15 residues. V lost 2 bases to trimming and J lost 7 bases, with 18 bases between them. The germline V gene has CDR1 DFQATT and CDR2 SNEGSKA (reference sequence). This CDR3 is CSARRPGMLSNEQFF. In DNA form, the CDR3 reads TGCAGTGCTAGACGGCCGGGAATGCTTAGTAATGAGCAGTTCTTC.

This rearrangement joins TRBV19 to TRBJ2-5; 9 nucleotides agree with TRBD1. V dropped 4 bases and J dropped 5; count of bases not matched to a gene: 14. Per the germline V gene, CDR1 is LNHDA and CDR2 is SQIVND (reference sequence). The CDR3 runs to 17 residues. The CDR3 loop is CASSKKSGTGYGETQYF. The CDR3 DNA follows: TGTGCCAGTAGTAAGAAATCCGGGACAGGGTACGGCGAGACCCAGTACTTC.

The V call is TRBV20-1, the J call TRBJ1-2; a possible D gene is TRBD1 (6 bases). V shed 5 bases and J shed 0 bases, with 10 bases lying between them. CDR1 DFQATT and CDR2 SNEGSKA come from the germline V gene (reference sequence). The CDR3 spans 13 residues. The CDR3: CSAADSANYGYTF. The CDR3 DNA is TGCAGTGCTGCGGACAGCGCTAACTATGGCTACACCTTC.

This chain links TRBV27 with TRBJ1-2; 10 bases are shared with TRBD1. The CDR3 has 15 residues. From germline, CDR1 is MNHEY and CDR2 SMNVEV (reference sequence). Germline trimming cut 5 bases from V and 3 bases from J; bases unmatched to any gene: 6. The CDR3 DNA reads as TGTGCCAGCAGTCAAGGGGACAGGGGTGACTATGGCTACACCTTC. Translating it yields CASSQGDRGDYGYTF.

The chain links TRBV20-1 to TRBJ2-5, with 9 nucleotides matching TRBD2. This CDR3 is built from 14 residues. Germline values: CDR1 DFQATT, CDR2 SNEGSKA (reference sequence). J was trimmed by 11 bases and V by 5 bases; bases with no gene match: 15. The CDR3 region is CSALAGVGYNEQYF. CDR3 nucleotides: TGCAGTGCTTTAGCGGGGGTGGGCTACAATGAGCAGTACTTC.

This rearrangement joins TRBV4-3 to TRBJ2-6, with 9 positions matching TRBD1. V trimming: 4 bases; J trimming: 2 bases; junction bases outside the gene matches: 12. The length of the CDR3 is 19 residues. CDR1 is LGHNA, CDR2 YSLEER, per germline. The CDR3 sequence is CASSPGVQGANPGANVLTF. CDR3 coding DNA: TGCGCCAGCAGCCCAGGGGTACAGGGGGCAAACCCTGGGGCCAACGTCCTGACTTTC.

This rearrangement joins TRBV29-1 to TRBJ2-7, with a possible D match to TRBD1 (5 bases). This CDR3 region has 15 residues. The germline gives CDR1 SQVTM, CDR2 ANQGSEA. Deletions cut 4 bases from V and 0 bases from J, with 16 bases between. CDR3 residues: CSVVYDVTVSYEQYF. Here the CDR3 DNA reads TGCAGCGTTGTGTATGACGTGACAGTCTCCTACGAGCAGTACTTC.

The chain is built from TRBV13 and TRBJ2-7; 9 bases are shared with TRBD1. The CDR3 has 13 residues. CDR1 and CDR2 (germline): PRHDT, FYEKMQ (reference sequence). Trimming at V came to 4 bases and at J to 12 bases, leaving 10 bases not matched to a gene. CDR3 region: CASSSENHRGRYF. For the CDR3, the DNA is TGTGCCAGCAGCTCCGAAAACCACAGGGGGCGGTACTTC.

A few counts support this clonotype. The V and J genes are TRBV7-2 and TRBJ2-7; 10 bases line up with TRBD2. Germline loops: CDR1 SGHTA, CDR2 FQGNSA. The ends lost 0 bases at V and 2 bases at J; junction bases unmatched: 4. This CDR3 has 16 amino acids. CDR3 bases: TGTGCCAGCAGCTTAGCGCTGACTAGCGGGCCCTACGAGCAGTACTTC. As protein: CASSLALTSGPYEQYF.

This clonotype was counted a few times. The chain combines TRBV7-8 with TRBJ2-1; TRBD2 might be the D (5 bases). Germline V gene sequence: CDR1 SGHVS, CDR2 FQNEAQ. With 5 bases removed from V and 13 bases from J, the gap between germline ends came to 33 bases. This CDR3 has 18 residues. The CDR3 coding sequence is TGTGCCAGCAGCCACTCGGGATGGGTTTCGAGGATCCAAGAGACCCAGTTCTTC. Protein sequence: CASSHSGWVSRIQETQFF.

This chain uses TRBV13 with TRBJ2-1; possibly TRBD1 for D (6 bases). Per germline, CDR1 PRHDT and CDR2 FYEKMQ (reference sequence). Trimming shortened V by 1 base and J by 7 bases, and 14 bases separated the two germline ends. The CDR3 covers 15 residues. CDR3 DNA: TGTGCCAGCAGCTTAGTAGGACAGACATTTAATGAGCAGTTCTTC. Amino acid sequence: CASSLVGQTFNEQFF.

In this sample, this clonotype turned up a few times. The rearrangement links TRBV20-1 to TRBJ1-5; D is undetermined. Trimming took off 1 base at V and 3 bases at J, with 10 bases between the two ends. The CDR3 runs to 14 residues. Germline lookup yields CDR1 DFQATT and CDR2 SNEGSKA (reference sequence). CDR3 coding DNA: TGCAGTGCTAGAGGTCCCGACCACAATCAGCCCCAGCATTTT. It is translated as CSARGPDHNQPQHF.

This clonotype came up a few times. V is TRBV27 and J is TRBJ1-2; D gene uncertain. Germline V lookup: CDR1 MNHEY, CDR2 SMNVEV (reference sequence). Trimming pared 0 bases from V and 7 bases from J, leaving 15 bases between. The CDR3 contains 15 residues. The CDR3, as DNA: TGTGCCAGCAGTTTATCGGCCAGCGCCGGGGTTGGCTACACCTTC. Protein product: CASSLSASAGVGYTF.

This clonotype turned up a few times. V gene TRBV5-1 combines with J gene TRBJ1-4; 8 bases line up with TRBD1. CDR1 is SGHRS and CDR2 is YFSETQ in the germline V gene. The CDR3 is 15 residues long. The ends lost 4 bases at V and 5 bases at J; junction bases unmatched: 7. The CDR3 DNA sequence: TGCGCCAGCAGCGTTCCGGGACAGGCAAATGAAAAACTGTTTTTT. It encodes CASSVPGQANEKLFF. The whole variable domain, filled in from reference TRBV5-1 and TRBJ1-4, reads KAGVTQTPRYLIKTRGQQVTLSCSPISGHRSVSWYQQTPGQGLQFLFEYFSETQRNKGNFPGRFSGRQFSNSRSEMNVSTLELGDSALYLCASSVPGQANEKLFFGSGTQLSVL.

This clonotype was seen only a few times. The rearrangement links TRBV5-1 to TRBJ1-4, with D possibly being TRBD1 (6 bases). Germline assignment: CDR1 SGHRS and CDR2 YFSETQ. Trimming removed 2 bases from V and 5 bases from J, with 10 bases in between. CDR3 length equals 14 residues. The CDR3 reads CASSLVDRNEKLFF. DNA for the CDR3: TGCGCCAGCAGCTTAGTGGACAGAAATGAAAAACTGTTTTTT.

The chain is built from TRBV7-3 and TRBJ2-2; 10 bases match TRBD2. CDR1 and CDR2 (germline): SGHTA, FQGTGA. The CDR3 length is 17 residues. Trimming took 0 bases from V and 5 from J; bases not matched to a gene: 6. CDR3 nucleotide sequence: TGTGCCAGCAGCTTAACCCCCGGGACTAGCGCTACCGGGGAGCTGTTTTTT. This codes for CASSLTPGTSATGELFF.

The rearrangement links TRBV20-1 to TRBJ1-6; a weak D match, TRBD1 (5 bases). Trimming stripped 5 bases from V and 2 bases from J, with 13 bases between. The CDR3 consists of 15 residues. Germline V gene sequence: CDR1 DFQATT, CDR2 SNEGSKA (reference sequence). This CDR3 reads CSASGSSTYNSPLHF. CDR3 in DNA: TGCAGTGCTTCAGGGTCTTCCACCTATAATTCACCCCTCCACTTT.

The chain carries TRBV3-1 and TRBJ2-4; D unresolved. Gene TRBJ2-7 matches the end of the DNA better, so the J call may be wrong. CDR3 length equals 11 residues. Germline-derived CDR1 and CDR2 are LGHDT and YNNKEL (reference sequence). The chain's CDR3 is CASRGSHEQYF. The CDR3 DNA reads TGTGCCAGCAGGGGGTCGCACGAGCAGTACTTC.

V and J are TRBV7-2 and TRBJ2-5; TRBD1 or TRBD2 may be the D gene (5 bases each). Trimming removed 1 base at V and 3 bases at J, with 9 bases between. The CDR3 has 14 amino acids. Germline assignment: CDR1 SGHTA and CDR2 FQGNSA. CDR3 sequence (DNA): TGTGCCAGCAGCTTAGGGGGACCCAAAGAGACCCAGTACTTC. This codes for CASSLGGPKETQYF.

There are a few counts of this clonotype. V is TRBV29-1 and J is TRBJ1-5, with TRBD1 as a possible D gene (6 bases). The CDR3 is 13 amino acids. Trimming left V 0 bases short and J 11 bases short, with 14 bases between. The germline gives CDR1 SQVTM, CDR2 ANQGSEA. CDR3 nucleotide sequence: TGCAGCGTTGAAGATCGGGAGAACAGGGCCCAGCATTTT. It is translated as CSVEDRENRAQHF.

The V call is TRBV29-1, the J call TRBJ2-2; a weak D match, TRBD2 (7 bases). Between the trimmed V and J ends, which lost 3 bases and 1 base, there was a span of 24 bases. This CDR3 region has 19 residues. Germline V gene data show CDR1 as SQVTM and CDR2 as ANQGSEA. CDR3 bases: TGCAGCGTTGATAGGGGGGGAGCTAGCGGCTATTTGAACACCGGGGAGCTGTTTTTT. Translating gives CSVDRGGASGYLNTGELFF.

This chain links TRBV6-1 with TRBJ1-3; perhaps TRBD1 as D (5 bases). V was shortened by 4 bases and J by 0 bases, with 10 bases between the two germline ends. The CDR3 has 15 amino acids. Germline V CDR1 and CDR2: MNHNS, SASEGT. In DNA form, the CDR3 reads TGTGCCAGCAGTGGATACAGGTCCTCTGGAAACACCATATATTTT. This translates into CASSGYRSSGNTIYF.